The next 28 T cell receptor beta chains were all read from a single sample in a study of beta chain features in type 1 diabetes. Expressed TCRB transcripts were sequenced because the isolated RNA had all been reverse transcribed beforehand. The assay was immunoSEQ multiplex PCR, and TCRdb's table has in-frame clones only and misses some. The sample contains about 620,000 clones, roughly a sixth of which appear only once. Sequencing input: naive CD4+ T cells from blood. The receptors shown here come from a man aged 18-30 years in good health.

This clone was counted a few times. The V call is TRBV6-5, the J call TRBJ2-5, with a possible D match to TRBD1 (5 bases). The ends were cut back, 6 bases at V and 1 base at J, with 9 bases in the middle. The CDR3 extends over 13 amino acids. The germline V gene has CDR1 MNHEY and CDR2 SVGAGI. In DNA, the CDR3 is TGTGCCAGCAGCCGGACATTCCAAGAGACCCAGTACTTC. Translated, it gives CASSRTFQETQYF.

Points on this clone: An end of the junction does not agree with germline; a read error may underlie this. This rearrangement joins TRBV29-1 to TRBJ1-2; D may be TRBD1 (6 bases). The germline gives CDR1 SQVTM, CDR2 ANQGSEA. CDR3 length: 9 residues. This chain's CDR3 is CSVESQGPF. The CDR3 DNA is TGCAGCGTGGAATCACAGGGTCCCTTC.

V gene TRBV7-3 combines with J gene TRBJ1-1; tentatively, D is TRBD1 (6 bases). CDR3 length equals 17 residues. Trimming took 1 base from V and 1 from J, leaving 16 bases between them. Germline V gene lookup returns CDR1 SGHTA and CDR2 FQGTGA. The CDR3 DNA reads as TGTGCCAGCAGCTTAAAGCCAGGGCGGGACAAGAACACTGAAGCTTTCTTT. As protein: CASSLKPGRDKNTEAFF.

V and J are TRBV28 and TRBJ1-3; the D is unclear. V lost 4 bases to trimming and J lost 10 bases, with 17 bases between them. The CDR3 covers 14 residues. CDR1 and CDR2 from the germline V gene are MDHEN and SYDVKM. The CDR3 region is CASSSGGAPVTIYF. CDR3 in DNA: TGTGCCAGCAGTTCCGGTGGAGCACCGGTGACCATATATTTT.

The V and J genes are TRBV7-8 and TRBJ2-5; D assignment may be TRBD1 or TRBD2 (7 bases each). Trimming cost V 2 bases and J 5 bases, with 18 bases left between them. This CDR3 is 16 amino acids long. Germline CDR1 SGHVS, CDR2 FQNEAQ. CDR3 sequence (DNA): TGTGCCAGCAGCTTAAGCGGGGACAGAATGGGGGAGACCCAGTACTTC. It encodes CASSLSGDRMGETQYF. The variable domain in full, with the rest retrieved from reference TRBV7-8 and TRBJ2-5, is GAGVSQSPRYKVAKRGQDVALRCDPISGHVSLFWYQQALGQGPEFLTYFQNEAQLDKSGLPSDRFFAERPEGSVSTLKIQRTQQEDSAVYLCASSLSGDRMGETQYFGPGTRLLVL.

This clone was counted between two and nine times. This chain links TRBV7-2 with TRBJ2-7; D gene unclear. The germline CDR1 and CDR2 sequences are SGHTA and FQGNSA. The V and J ends lost 1 base and 6 bases respectively, with 10 bases between them. The CDR3 consists of 13 residues. The CDR3 nucleotides read TGTGCCAGCAGCTTAGAAGGGCAGCTCGAGCAGTACTTC. It codes for CASSLEGQLEQYF. Supplemented by reference TRBV7-2 and TRBJ2-7, the full variable domain reads GAGVSQSPSNKVTEKGKDVELRCDPISGHTALYWYRQSLGQGLEFLIYFQGNSAPDKSGLPSDRFSAERTGGSVSTLTIQRTQQEDSAVYLCASSLEGQLEQYFGPGTRLTVT.

In nucleotides, the CDR3 is TGTGCCAGCAGCCTCCTCACCGGGACTAGCGGATACAATGAGCAGTTCTTC. This gives the protein CASSLLTGTSGYNEQFF. V is TRBV7-3 and J is TRBJ2-1; 11 positions match TRBD2. Germline V gene data show CDR1 as SGHTA and CDR2 as FQGTGA. This CDR3 region has 17 residues. J lost 4 bases, V lost 5 bases, and 10 bases had no gene match.

This clone has more than one count but fewer than ten. The chain links TRBV28 to TRBJ2-7; perhaps TRBD1 as D (6 bases). The ends were cut back, 2 bases at V and 2 bases at J, with 16 bases in the middle. The CDR3 spans 16 residues. CDR1 is MDHEN and CDR2 is SYDVKM in the germline V gene. The CDR3 nucleotides read TGTGCCAGCAGTTTACCCCCCCGGGACACCACCTACGAGCAGTACTTC. This gives the protein CASSLPPRDTTYEQYF.

This clone has more than one count but fewer than ten. The CDR3, as DNA: TGTGCCAGCAGCCAGACCAGCTATGGCTACACCTTC. Its protein is CASSQTSYGYTF. The gene calls are TRBV16 and TRBJ1-2; D is unclear. CDR3 length equals 12 residues. Trimming removed 3 bases from V and 4 bases from J, with 6 bases in between. Per germline, CDR1 KGHSY and CDR2 FQNENV.

Concerning this clone: The junction differs from germline at one of its ends, possibly a read error. This sequence joins TRBV7-7 and TRBJ2-1, with no clear D. The CDR3 has 15 residues. Germline V gene data show CDR1 as SSHAT and CDR2 as FNYEAQ (reference sequence). The CDR3 spells CASSLGVSSYNEQFF. The CDR3 DNA reads as TGTGCTAGCAGCTTAGGTGTTAGCTCCTACAATGAGCAGTTCTTC.

This clone was seen only a few times. Other DNA sequences within the sample encode an identical CDR3. The rearrangement links TRBV6-5 to TRBJ2-7; no clear D gene. Looked up from germline, CDR1 is MNHEY and CDR2 is SVGAGI. CDR3 length: 14 amino acids. V lost 0 bases and J lost 4, with 10 bases in between. The CDR3 nucleotides read TGTGCCAGCAGTTACTCGACTGGGGTTTACGAGCAGTACTTC. This translates into CASSYSTGVYEQYF.

The chain uses TRBV5-1 and TRBJ1-2, with TRBD1 matching 7 bases. With V trimmed by 4 bases and J by 4 bases, 7 bases remained unmatched. The CDR3 has 14 residues. The germline V gene has CDR1 SGHRS and CDR2 YFSETQ. The CDR3 DNA reads TGCGCCAGCAGCGAGGGGGCTCTGACCTATGGCTACACCTTC. It encodes CASSEGALTYGYTF.

This clone came up a few times. The rearrangement links TRBV5-1 to TRBJ2-1; TRBD2 matches 11 bases. This CDR3 has 16 amino acids. Germline CDR1 and CDR2: SGHRS and YFSETQ. The V segment lost 4 bases and the J segment 5 bases; nucleotides outside the gene matches: 8. Here the CDR3 DNA reads TGCGCCAGCAGCCCGCGACTAGCGGGACTACACAATGAGCAGTTCTTC. Translating it yields CASSPRLAGLHNEQFF.

This clone was picked up a small number of times. The genes are TRBV23-1 and TRBJ2-1; 9 positions match TRBD1. Being an ORF, TRBV23-1 has a function that is uncertain. V lost 6 bases, J lost 2 bases, and 20 bases stayed unmatched. The CDR3 consists of 20 residues. The CDR3 sequence: CASRPVDWDRVGPPYNEQFF. DNA for the CDR3: TGCGCCAGCAGGCCCGTCGACTGGGACAGGGTAGGGCCTCCCTACAATGAGCAGTTCTTC.

This clone was counted a few times. This rearrangement joins TRBV7-2 to TRBJ2-7; 10 positions agree with TRBD2. The CDR3 sequence is 16 residues long. V was clipped by 1 base and J by 6 bases; unmatched bases: 9. Germline CDR1 and CDR2: SGHTA and FQGNSA. CDR3 DNA sequence: TGTGCCAGCAGCTTAGAAAGCGGGGGGGCGTTGTCCGAGCAGTACTTC. Translating it yields CASSLESGGALSEQYF.

V and J are TRBV5-6 and TRBJ2-5; 10 bases map to TRBD2. The V and J ends lost 0 bases and 11 bases, in that order; junction bases with no gene match: 10. Germline V lookup: CDR1 SGHDT, CDR2 YYEEEE. The length of the CDR3 is 15 residues. DNA of the CDR3: TGTGCCAGCAGCTTGGGGGCTAGCGGGAGTAGGGAGCAGTACTTC. Translation gives CASSLGASGSREQYF.

In this sample, this clone turned up a few times. The chain combines TRBV2 with TRBJ1-2; D perhaps matches TRBD1 (5 bases). CDR3 length: 11 residues. V lost 7 bases and J 4 bases, leaving 7 bases between the germline ends. Germline lookup yields CDR1 SNHLY and CDR2 FYNNEI. CDR3 sequence reads: CASMRGYGYTF. In DNA form, the CDR3 reads TGTGCCAGCATGAGGGGCTATGGCTACACCTTC.

The chain has TRBV7-9 and TRBJ2-7, with 7 bases lining up with TRBD1. V lost 1 base, J lost 3 bases, and 3 bases stayed unmatched. Germline loops: CDR1 SEHNR, CDR2 FQNEAQ (reference sequence). The CDR3 totals 14 residues. The DNA for the CDR3 is TGTGCCAGCAGCTTAGGACAGGGTTTCTACGAGCAGTACTTC. It translates to CASSLGQGFYEQYF.

V usage is TRBV28 and J usage is TRBJ2-3; TRBD2 matches 7 bases. Per germline, CDR1 MDHEN and CDR2 SYDVKM. This CDR3 comprises 13 residues. V lost 11 bases, J lost 1 base, and 6 bases stayed unmatched. The CDR3: CALLAEGTDTQYF. CDR3 DNA: TGTGCCCTCCTAGCGGAGGGCACAGATACGCAGTATTTT.

This clone was seen more than once but under ten times. The V and J genes are TRBV7-3 and TRBJ1-1; no firm D call. The CDR3 is made up of 15 amino acids. Germline V gene lookup returns CDR1 SGHTA and CDR2 FQGTGA. Trimming shortened V by 0 bases and J by 1 base, and 9 bases separated the two germline ends. The CDR3 sequence: CASSLTASPNTEAFF. In DNA, the CDR3 is TGTGCCAGCAGCTTAACTGCTAGCCCGAACACTGAAGCTTTCTTT.

This clone was seen a few times. The rearrangement uses TRBV25-1 and TRBJ2-1, with D unclear. The V gene lost 2 bases and the J gene lost 9 bases, with 8 bases spanning the gap. The CDR3 is 12 amino acids. The germline CDR1 and CDR2 sequences are MGHDK and SYGVNS. The CDR3 DNA is TGTGCCAGCAGTGAAGTAACCGGTGAGCAGTTCTTC. Encoded protein: CASSEVTGEQFF.

This clone was recorded a few times. The V gene is TRBV14, the J gene TRBJ2-5, with D unresolved. The CDR3 runs to 13 residues. V was clipped by 6 bases and J by 7 bases, with 15 bases between them. CDR1 is SGHDN and CDR2 is FVKESK in the germline V gene. The chain's CDR3 is CASRGNSFGTQYF. The DNA of the CDR3 is TGTGCCAGCAGGGGGAACAGCTTCGGGACCCAGTACTTC.

V gene TRBV4-2 combines with J gene TRBJ2-1; 10 bases map to TRBD2. Germline V lookup: CDR1 LGHNA, CDR2 YNFKEQ. J was trimmed by 8 bases and V by 5 bases; bases with no gene match: 9. The CDR3 is 15 amino acids. In DNA form, the CDR3 reads TGTGCCAGCAGCGCTCGGACTAGCGGTGTCCATGAGCAGTTCTTC. Amino acids: CASSARTSGVHEQFF.

The rearrangement joins TRBV4-3 to TRBJ1-1; 8 bases align to TRBD1. Trimming at V came to 1 base and at J to 7 bases, leaving 11 bases not matched to a gene. Germline-derived CDR1 and CDR2 are LGHNA and YSLEER. This CDR3 has 16 residues. CDR3 bases: TGCGCCAGCAGCCAAGTGGTGGCAGGGGGCACGTATGAAGCTTTCTTT. It codes for CASSQVVAGGTYEAFF.

This clone was picked up a small number of times. The chain recombines TRBV4-1 with TRBJ2-1; perhaps D is TRBD1 or TRBD2 (5 bases each). The germline gives CDR1 MGHRA, CDR2 YSYEKL. V was shortened by 0 bases and J by 10 bases, with 19 bases between the two germline ends. CDR3 size: 16 residues. The CDR3 DNA follows: TGCGCCAGCAGCCAAGAGGAGTGGACACGGGGTAGGGAGCAGTTCTTC. Protein sequence: CASSQEEWTRGREQFF.

This clone was seen a few times. The chain carries TRBV7-9 and TRBJ1-2; no definite D call. The CDR3 covers 14 residues. Germline V lookup: CDR1 SEHNR, CDR2 FQNEAQ (reference sequence). The germline V and J ends were trimmed by 8 bases and 2 bases, with 15 bases remaining between them. CDR3: CASGPLRLNYGYTF. The DNA of the CDR3 is TGTGCCAGCGGGCCCTTACGACTCAACTATGGCTACACCTTC. Variable domain in full (rest from reference TRBV7-9 and TRBJ1-2): DTGVSQNPRHKITKRGQNVTFRCDPISEHNRLYWYRQTLGQGPEFLTYFQNEAQLEKSRLLSDRFSAERPKGSFSTLEIQRTEQGDSAMYLCASGPLRLNYGYTFGSGTRLTVV.

The chain links TRBV10-3 to TRBJ2-2, with D tentatively TRBD1 (6 bases). Trimming took off 4 bases at V and 1 base at J, with 10 bases between the two ends. The CDR3 covers 15 residues. The germline V gene has CDR1 ENHRY and CDR2 SYGVKD. CDR3 sequence reads: CAISATGQNTGELFF. Written as DNA, the CDR3 is TGTGCCATCAGTGCTACGGGACAGAACACCGGGGAGCTGTTTTTT.

This clone was detected a few times. The genes are TRBV27 and TRBJ1-4; D possibly corresponds to TRBD1 (5 bases). Germline assignment: CDR1 MNHEY and CDR2 SMNVEV (reference sequence). This CDR3 region has 16 residues. Trimming shortened V by 6 bases and J by 2 bases, and 16 bases separated the two germline ends. The CDR3 is CASSTGQLSTNEKLFF. CDR3 coding DNA: TGTGCCAGCAGCACTGGACAATTGAGTACTAATGAAAAACTGTTTTTT.